These 3 T cell receptor beta chains were all obtained from the same sample, sequenced in a study of T cell responses to AZD1222 COVID-19 vaccine. TCRdb's copy holds only in-frame clones and misses some; the assay was immunoSEQ multiplex PCR. The sample yields about 86,000 clones, around nine tenths seen once. Sequenced here: peripheral blood, sampled on day 0 of AZD1222 vaccination. The receptors come from an adult in good health.

This clone was found a few times. This sequence joins TRBV6-5 and TRBJ2-7, with D perhaps TRBD1 (5 bases). V lost 5 bases and J lost 2, with 16 bases in between. In germline, CDR1 is MNHEY, CDR2 SVGAGI. The CDR3 contains 15 residues. The CDR3 region has the DNA TGTGCCAGCAGTACCCTTGGGGCCTCCACCTACGAGCAGTACTTC. This gives the protein CASSTLGASTYEQYF.

The rearrangement uses TRBV5-4 and TRBJ2-2, with TRBD2 matching over 12 bases. This CDR3 region has 15 residues. J was trimmed by 6 bases and V by 5 bases; bases with no gene match: 5. Germline V CDR1 and CDR2: SGHNT, YYREEE (reference sequence). CDR3 sequence reads: CASRETSGGSGELFF. In DNA form, the CDR3 reads TGTGCCAGCAGGGAGACTAGCGGGGGTTCCGGGGAGCTGTTTTTT.

This chain joins TRBV27 and TRBJ1-3; D is uncertain. Germline assignment: CDR1 MNHEY and CDR2 SMNVEV (reference sequence). The V and J ends lost 5 bases and 4 bases respectively, with 9 bases between them. The CDR3 extends over 13 amino acids. The CDR3 bases are TGTGCCAGCAGTCCCAGCGGCGGAAACACCATATATTTT. It encodes CASSPSGGNTIYF.